This record covers a single TCR beta chain. Its target is unknown. PCR amplification relied on 60 Vbeta primers (plus 13 Jbeta primers). Study processing details: Some 9.9 million of tens of millions of unique TCR beta chains were shared, per a later count. Sequencing was performed with immunoSEQ multiplex PCR; in TCRdb, only in-frame clones are kept and a portion is missing. That table gives V, J and clone size, and the DNA gave D and trimming. The table lists about 140,000 clones, 66% of them singletons. The sample originates from a study of cytomegalovirus exposure and HLA in healthy donors. Points from the study as a whole: A missense DCLRE1C variant was associated with V- and J-gene trimming of TCR beta chains in a later analysis, and an independent cohort replicated the association. TRBV6-2, TRBV6-3 and some other V segments were excluded as indistinguishable. Reports showed the classifier diagnosing cytomegalovirus status with high specificity and sensitivity.

The length of the CDR3 is 14 residues. CDR1 is SGHTA, CDR2 FQGNSA, per germline. V was pared by 5 bases and J by 5 bases, with 16 bases between. The sample was PBMCs. The chain recombines TRBV7-2 with TRBJ2-7; D is unresolved. The clonotype comes from a woman in her sixties or seventies in good health and CMV-seronegative. The CDR3 DNA follows: TGTGCCAGCAGCCTATCTGGCCTCCGGGACGAGCAGTACTTC. This translates into CASSLSGLRDEQYF.